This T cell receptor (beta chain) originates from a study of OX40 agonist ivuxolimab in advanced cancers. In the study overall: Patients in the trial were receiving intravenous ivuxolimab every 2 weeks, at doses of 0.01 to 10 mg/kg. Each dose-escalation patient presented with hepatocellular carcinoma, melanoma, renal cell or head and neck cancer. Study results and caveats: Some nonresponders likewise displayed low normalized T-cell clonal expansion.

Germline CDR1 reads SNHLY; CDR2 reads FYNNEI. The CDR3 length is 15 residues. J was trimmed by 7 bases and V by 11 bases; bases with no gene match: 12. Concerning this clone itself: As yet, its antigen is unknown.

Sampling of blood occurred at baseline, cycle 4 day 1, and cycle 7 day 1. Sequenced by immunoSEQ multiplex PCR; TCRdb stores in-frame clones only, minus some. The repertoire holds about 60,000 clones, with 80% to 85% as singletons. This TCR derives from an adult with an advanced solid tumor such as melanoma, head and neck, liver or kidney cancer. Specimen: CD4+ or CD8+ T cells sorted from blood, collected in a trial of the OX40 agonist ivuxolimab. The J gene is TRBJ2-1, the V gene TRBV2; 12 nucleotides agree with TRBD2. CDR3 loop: CAGRLLAGGFNEQFF. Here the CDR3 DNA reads TGTGCCGGCCGGCTGCTAGCGGGAGGGTTTAATGAGCAGTTCTTC.